The 25 T cell receptor beta chains presented below share a single source sample, sequenced in a study of blood T cell repertoires in COVID-19. Using immunoSEQ multiplex PCR, the repertoire was profiled, and TCRdb retains in-frame clones only, with some absent. Among 150,000 to 200,000 clones listed, roughly 91% were seen once. The sample consisted of peripheral blood. Receptors were obtained from a woman aged 45 to 65 with acute or convalescent COVID-19.

V usage is TRBV11-3 and J usage is TRBJ2-1; D possibly corresponds to TRBD2 (5 bases). Germline values: CDR1 SGHNT, CDR2 YENEEA. The CDR3 sequence is 14 residues long. V dropped 2 bases and J dropped 5 bases, with 10 bases sitting between them. CDR3 in DNA: TGTGCCAGCAGCTTAAGAGGGCTGGACAATGAGCAGTTCTTC. It codes for CASSLRGLDNEQFF.

The V call is TRBV9, the J call TRBJ2-2, with D tentatively TRBD1 (6 bases). Trimming left V 1 base short and J 6 bases short, with 10 bases between. Germline CDR1 and CDR2: SGDLS and YYNGEE. The CDR3 runs to 14 residues. CDR3 bases: TGTGCCAGCAGCGTATTGGGGGCGGCCGGGGAGCTGTTTTTT. Translated: CASSVLGAAGELFF.

The chain recombines TRBV6-5 with TRBJ1-2; possible D gene TRBD1, 5 bases. The CDR3 sequence is 15 residues long. V lost 5 bases to trimming and J lost 7 bases, with 20 bases between them. CDR1 is MNHEY, CDR2 SVGAGI, per germline. For the CDR3, the DNA is TGTGCCAGCAGTAAGAGGCGACAGAATGGCGGTGGCTACACCTTC. Amino acids: CASSKRRQNGGGYTF.

J is TRBJ2-7 and V is TRBV19, with TRBD2 as a possible D gene (6 bases). CDR1 is LNHDA and CDR2 is SQIVND in the germline V gene (reference sequence). This CDR3 has 13 amino acids. V lost 0 bases and J lost 3, with 6 bases in between. The DNA of the CDR3 is TGTGCCAGTAGTATAGAGGGAGGCTACGAGCAGTACTTC. As protein: CASSIEGGYEQYF.

The V and J genes are TRBV18 and TRBJ2-1; D is perhaps TRBD2 (5 bases). This CDR3 spans 17 amino acids. Germline V CDR1 and CDR2: KGHSH, LQKENI. The V gene lost 2 bases and the J gene lost 9 bases, with 23 bases spanning the gap. The CDR3 region is CASSPVVPGDEGCEQFF. For the CDR3, the DNA is TGTGCCAGCTCACCAGTTGTCCCCGGGGATGAAGGGTGTGAGCAGTTCTTC.

This sequence joins TRBV7-9 and TRBJ2-5; 9 positions match TRBD2. Germline-derived CDR1 and CDR2 are SEHNR and FQNEAQ (reference sequence). The CDR3 loop spans 15 amino acids. J was trimmed by 5 bases and V by 1 base; bases with no gene match: 5. The CDR3 is CASSLGAGGTETQYF. DNA for the CDR3: TGTGCCAGCAGCTTAGGGGCGGGAGGGACGGAGACCCAGTACTTC.

CDR3 bases: TGTGCCAGCAGCGTAGATGGGCGGGGGGCCTACGAGCAGTACTTC. Residues: CASSVDGRGAYEQYF. The chain recombines TRBV9 with TRBJ2-7; TRBD2 aligns across 8 bases. V lost 0 bases, J lost 2 bases, and 4 bases stayed unmatched. The CDR3 is 15 amino acids. The germline gives CDR1 SGDLS, CDR2 YYNGEE.

V gene TRBV14 combines with J gene TRBJ1-6; 9 bases fit TRBD1. The J segment lost 7 bases and the V segment lost 2 bases, leaving 3 bases of the junction unmatched. The CDR3 is 15 amino acids. Per germline, CDR1 SGHDN and CDR2 FVKESK. The CDR3 spells CASSQLGQGNSPLHF. The CDR3 nucleotides are TGTGCCAGCAGCCAACTCGGACAGGGGAATTCACCCCTCCACTTT.

The chain couples TRBV19 to TRBJ1-1, with 7 bases that match TRBD1. V dropped 5 bases and J dropped 2; count of bases not matched to a gene: 5. CDR1 and CDR2 from the germline V gene are LNHDA and SQIVND (reference sequence). The CDR3 extends over 14 amino acids. The CDR3 loop reads CASSAGTANTEAFF. CDR3 bases: TGTGCCAGTAGTGCCGGGACAGCTAACACTGAAGCTTTCTTT.

This chain joins TRBV2 and TRBJ1-4; possible D gene TRBD1, 5 bases. Germline CDR1 is SNHLY and CDR2 is FYNNEI. The CDR3 spans 13 residues. V gave up 4 bases and J gave up 8 bases, with 11 bases separating them. CDR3 loop: CASSGSGREKLFF. Here the CDR3 DNA reads TGTGCCAGCAGTGGGTCAGGGCGAGAAAAACTGTTTTTT.

The CDR3 coding sequence is TGTGCCAGCAGCCAAGGAAGAACAGGTGAAAAACTGTTTTTT. Amino acids: CASSQGRTGEKLFF. V usage is TRBV3-1 (or the pseudogene TRBV3-2) and J usage is TRBJ1-4; weak D call: TRBD1 (5 bases). There are 14 residues in the CDR3. Germline CDR1 is LGHDT and CDR2 is YNNKEL (reference sequence). Trimming removed 1 base at V and 7 bases at J, with 10 bases between.

This chain links TRBV20-1 with TRBJ2-7; 14 bases fit TRBD2. The length of the CDR3 is 18 residues. V was clipped by 3 bases and J by 8 bases; unmatched bases: 18. CDR1 and CDR2 (germline): DFQATT, SNEGSKA (reference sequence). CDR3 sequence reads: CSASYQGTSGGLPGKQYF. CDR3 in DNA: TGCAGTGCTAGTTACCAAGGGACTAGCGGGGGCCTCCCAGGGAAGCAGTACTTC.

V and J are TRBV28 and TRBJ1-4; D possibly corresponds to TRBD1 (6 bases). This CDR3 is 17 amino acids long. Trimming left V 3 bases short and J 8 bases short, with 22 bases between. Per the germline V gene, CDR1 is MDHEN and CDR2 is SYDVKM. CDR3 protein: CASSLQTTQGREEKLFF. DNA of the CDR3: TGTGCCAGCAGTTTGCAAACTACACAGGGTAGGGAGGAAAAACTGTTTTTT.

This clone was found once. The chain combines TRBV28 with TRBJ2-3; TRBD1 aligns across 7 bases. Germline CDR1 reads MDHEN; CDR2 reads SYDVKM. The CDR3 is 17 amino acids. V gave up 5 bases and J gave up 1 base; unmatched junction bases: 12. CDR3 residues: CASSPNLRQGGTDTQYF. In nucleotides, the CDR3 is TGTGCCAGCAGTCCCAACCTTCGACAGGGAGGCACAGATACGCAGTATTTT.

This chain connects TRBV10-2 to TRBJ1-6; D ambiguous. Germline V gene lookup returns CDR1 WSHSY and CDR2 SAAADI. Trimming took off 0 bases at V and 10 bases at J, with 13 bases between the two ends. The CDR3 loop spans 15 amino acids. CDR3 sequence (DNA): TGCGCCAGCAGTGAGTCGAAGGGTTCTAGCTCACCCCTCCACTTT. Translated, it gives CASSESKGSSSPLHF.

The rearrangement links TRBV18 to TRBJ2-7; D is uncertain. Trimming removed 3 bases at V and 3 bases at J, with 6 bases between. The CDR3 sequence is 12 residues long. Germline V CDR1 and CDR2: KGHSH, LQKENI. CDR3 region: CASSPSYYEQYF. The CDR3 DNA reads TGTGCCAGCTCACCGTCCTACTACGAGCAGTACTTC.

This clone was recorded once. The chain is built from TRBV28 and TRBJ2-7; TRBD1 aligns across 12 bases. Germline V gene sequence: CDR1 MDHEN, CDR2 SYDVKM. The length of the CDR3 is 15 residues. Unmatched junction bases numbered 9, after V lost 5 bases and J lost 7 bases. CDR3 in DNA: TGTGCCAGCAGTACTTGGGACAGGGGGCCGCGGGAGCAGTACTTC. It codes for CASSTWDRGPREQYF.

The chain employs TRBV6-6 and TRBJ1-3; TRBD1 agrees at 7 bases. V dropped 6 bases and J dropped 2; count of bases not matched to a gene: 1. Germline CDR1 is MNHNY and CDR2 is SVGAGI (reference sequence). The CDR3 sequence is 13 residues long. CDR3 loop: CASSTGAGNTIYF. The CDR3 bases are TGTGCCAGCAGCACAGGGGCTGGAAACACCATATATTTT.

V is TRBV23-1 and J is TRBJ2-3; TRBD2 matches 9 bases. TRBV23-1 counts as an open reading frame of uncertain function. V trimming: 4 bases; J trimming: 2 bases; junction bases outside the gene matches: 19. This CDR3 region has 20 residues. The CDR3 is CASSRCQILTSGPLTDTQYF. CDR3 bases: TGCGCCAGCAGTCGATGTCAGATCCTAACTAGCGGGCCTCTCACAGATACGCAGTATTTT.

CDR3 nucleotide sequence: TGTGCCAGCAGTTCACGGTTAGCGGGAGCTGAGACCCAGTACTTC. This sequence encodes CASSSRLAGAETQYF. V gene TRBV28 combines with J gene TRBJ2-5; 9 bases agree with TRBD2. This CDR3 has 15 residues. Germline assignment: CDR1 MDHEN and CDR2 SYDVKM. The V segment lost 4 bases and the J segment 5 bases; nucleotides outside the gene matches: 8.

This clone was detected once. The chain combines TRBV24-1 with TRBJ2-3; 14 bases match TRBD2. Losses at the gene ends were 4 bases for V and 3 bases for J; bases not matched to a gene: 2. Germline CDR1 KGHDR, CDR2 SFDVKD. This CDR3 has 16 residues. In DNA, the CDR3 is TGTGCCACCAGTGAACGGACTAGCGGGGGGACAGATACGCAGTATTTT. Translating it yields CATSERTSGGTDTQYF.

The genes are TRBV28 and TRBJ1-1, with 9 positions matching TRBD1. The V gene's germline CDR1 is MDHEN and CDR2 SYDVKM. The CDR3 spans 12 residues. J gave up 7 bases and V 8 bases, and 5 bases lay outside the gene matches. CDR3 coding DNA: TGTGCCAGCTGGACAGGGGTAGGTGAAGCTTTCTTT. Its protein is CASWTGVGEAFF. The full variable domain, its missing parts supplied by reference TRBV28 and TRBJ1-1, is DVKVTQSSRYLVKRTGEKVFLECVQDMDHENMFWYRQDPGLGLRLIYFSYDVKMKEKGDIPEGYSVSREKKERFSLILESASTNQTSMYLCASWTGVGEAFFGQGTRLTVV.

The chain links TRBV7-2 to TRBJ1-2; D is undetermined. Germline-derived CDR1 and CDR2 are SGHTA and FQGNSA. This CDR3 has 13 amino acids. Deletions cut 3 bases from V and 0 bases from J, with 5 bases between. Here the CDR3 reads CASSFSANYGYTF. The CDR3 coding sequence is TGTGCCAGCAGCTTCTCCGCTAACTATGGCTACACCTTC.

The chain recombines TRBV30 with TRBJ1-5, with 8 bases that match TRBD1. The junction had 17 bases not matched to a gene; V was cut back by 4 bases and J by 0 bases. Germline V lookup: CDR1 GTSNPN, CDR2 SVGIG (reference sequence). The CDR3 sequence is 19 residues long. The CDR3 here is CAWKERTYRGLSSNQPQHF. As DNA, the CDR3 is TGTGCCTGGAAGGAGAGGACGTACAGGGGGTTATCTAGCAATCAGCCCCAGCATTTT.

The chain carries TRBV18 and TRBJ2-1; no firm D call. V was trimmed by 6 bases and J by 4 bases, leaving 13 bases between them. The germline gives CDR1 KGHSH, CDR2 LQKENI. The CDR3 has 14 amino acids. CDR3 in DNA: TGTGCCAGCTCGCTAGGTCGAGAGTACAATGAGCAGTTCTTC. This translates into CASSLGREYNEQFF.